A single sample is the source of the 28 T cell receptor beta chains below, sequenced in a study of shared clonotypes between healthy human individuals. Selected positively for CCR7 and CD45RO-negative, naive CD8 cells excluded terminally differentiated effector memory CD45RA+ cells. The method was immunoSEQ multiplex PCR; TCRdb's version includes in-frame clones alone and lacks a portion of them. This sample yields around 620,000 clones, of which roughly 96% are seen a single time; about 0.11% belongs to the top ten. Sequencing was done on a sample of naive CD8+ T cells sorted from blood. These receptors all stem from a woman aged 25 to 39 in good health.

The CDR3 is CASSISGVVILAGELFF. CDR3 DNA: TGTGCCAGCAGTATTAGCGGGGTCGTAATTTTGGCCGGGGAGCTGTTTTTT. The chain has TRBV27 and TRBJ2-2; 8 bases are shared with TRBD2. The CDR3 has 17 residues. V lost 5 bases to trimming and J lost 6 bases; unmatched junction nucleotides: 14. Germline CDR1 is MNHEY and CDR2 is SMNVEV (reference sequence).

This chain links TRBV7-6 with TRBJ2-3, with 8 nucleotides matching TRBD2. Germline CDR1 is SGHVS and CDR2 is FNYEAQ. The ends lost 3 bases at V and 3 bases at J; junction bases unmatched: 2. The CDR3 is 14 amino acids. The CDR3 nucleotides read TGTGCCAGCAGCTTCGGGACTAGAACAGATACGCAGTATTTT. Translating gives CASSFGTRTDTQYF.

The chain combines TRBV19 with TRBJ2-5, with 8 bases fitting TRBD1. V shed 9 bases, J shed 5 bases, and the junction held 11 bases outside the gene matches. The CDR3 is made up of 14 amino acids. Germline V gene data show CDR1 as LNHDA and CDR2 as SQIVND (reference sequence). CDR3 sequence: CASAPSTGVETQYF. The CDR3 nucleotides are TGTGCCAGCGCCCCCTCGACAGGGGTTGAGACCCAGTACTTC.

V and J are TRBV10-3 and TRBJ2-4; D is uncertain. Germline CDR1 ENHRY, CDR2 SYGVKD. The CDR3 consists of 13 residues. Trimming stripped 3 bases from V and 7 bases from J, with 10 bases between. Here the CDR3 reads CAISDEGPNIQYF. Here the CDR3 DNA reads TGTGCCATCAGTGATGAAGGGCCCAACATTCAGTACTTC.

In nucleotides, the CDR3 is TGTGCCAGCAGCGTAGCTAGCGGGAGGGCCGGCTACAATGAGCAGTTCTTC. It translates to CASSVASGRAGYNEQFF. This sequence joins TRBV9 and TRBJ2-1; TRBD2 matches at 12 bases. The length of the CDR3 is 17 residues. V was pared by 0 bases and J by 3 bases, with 4 bases of the junction left unmatched. Germline V CDR1 and CDR2: SGDLS, YYNGEE.

This clone was detected only once. This chain uses TRBV28 with TRBJ2-7, with D perhaps assigned TRBD1 or TRBD2 (6 bases each). The CDR3 covers 12 residues. V lost 10 bases to trimming and J lost 1 base, with 11 bases between them. Germline lookup yields CDR1 MDHEN and CDR2 SYDVKM. For the CDR3, the DNA is TGTGCCACCAAGGGGGGATCCTACGAGCAGTACTTC. This sequence encodes CATKGGSYEQYF.

The chain uses TRBV27 and TRBJ2-5; D is uncertain. Germline V gene lookup returns CDR1 MNHEY and CDR2 SMNVEV (reference sequence). This CDR3 region has 13 residues. With 6 bases removed from V and 3 bases from J, the gap between germline ends came to 11 bases. CDR3 region: CASSIDGEETQYF. The CDR3 DNA reads TGTGCCAGCAGCATTGACGGAGAAGAGACCCAGTACTTC.

The chain recombines TRBV5-8 with TRBJ1-2, with D unclear. Trimming pared 4 bases from V and 0 bases from J, leaving 7 bases between. Germline V lookup: CDR1 SGHTS, CDR2 YDEGEE. CDR3 size: 13 residues. CDR3 amino acids: CASSPYSNYGYTF. DNA of the CDR3: TGTGCCAGCAGCCCTTATTCTAACTATGGCTACACCTTC.

This clone was seen just once. This rearrangement joins TRBV7-9 to TRBJ2-1; TRBD1 is a possible D gene (5 bases). CDR1 and CDR2 (germline): SEHNR, FQNEAQ (reference sequence). With 2 bases removed from V and 4 bases from J, the gap between germline ends came to 9 bases. The CDR3 is 14 amino acids. The CDR3 protein is CASSLPGRYNEQFF. In nucleotides, the CDR3 is TGTGCCAGCAGCTTACCAGGGCGGTACAATGAGCAGTTCTTC.

The rearrangement links TRBV25-1 to TRBJ1-3, with no clear D. In germline, CDR1 is MGHDK, CDR2 SYGVNS. The CDR3 is 17 residues long. The V end was cut by 1 base, the J end by 0 bases, with 13 bases between. The CDR3 protein is CASSESPGGPSGNTIYF. CDR3 DNA: TGTGCCAGCAGTGAATCCCCGGGAGGTCCCTCTGGAAACACCATATATTTT. The whole variable domain, remainder taken from reference TRBV25-1 and TRBJ1-3, is EADIYQTPRYLVIGTGKKITLECSQTMGHDKMYWYQQDPGMELHLIHYSYGVNSTEKGDLSSESTVSRIRTEHFPLTLESARPSHTSQYLCASSESPGGPSGNTIYFGEGSWLTVV.

This sequence joins TRBV11-2 and TRBJ2-7, with D possibly being TRBD1 (6 bases). V lost 4 bases and J 5 bases, leaving 18 bases between the germline ends. This CDR3 has 15 amino acids. CDR1 and CDR2 from the germline V gene are SGHAT and FQNNGV. As DNA, the CDR3 is TGTGCCAGCAGCTGGCGCAGGGGACCAGATAACGAGCAGTACTTC. Residues: CASSWRRGPDNEQYF. Full variable domain (rest looked up from reference TRBV11-2 and TRBJ2-7): EAGVAQSPRYKIIEKRQSVAFWCNPISGHATLYWYQQILGQGPKLLIQFQNNGVVDDSQLPKDRFSAERLKGVDSTLKIQPAKLEDSAVYLCASSWRRGPDNEQYFGPGTRLTVT.

Note on this clone: At the DNA level, this CDR3 is encoded by other sequences in the same sample as well. The chain employs TRBV11-2 and TRBJ2-7, with 9 bases identical to TRBD1. The CDR3 is made up of 16 amino acids. Looked up from germline, CDR1 is SGHAT and CDR2 is FQNNGV. V gave up 1 base and J gave up 1 base; unmatched junction bases: 5. The chain's CDR3 is CASSLGPGTGSYEQYF. The CDR3 DNA follows: TGTGCCAGCAGCTTAGGGCCCGGGACAGGGTCCTACGAGCAGTACTTC.

The chain uses TRBV9 and TRBJ1-2, with 11 bases that match TRBD1. Trimming removed 4 bases from V and 4 bases from J; junction bases left unmatched: 15. The CDR3 runs 18 residues. CDR1 SGDLS and CDR2 YYNGEE come from the germline V gene. CDR3 loop: CASSPQPGTGGMGYGYTF. CDR3 sequence (DNA): TGTGCCAGCAGCCCTCAACCCGGGACAGGGGGAATGGGCTATGGCTACACCTTC.

The rearrangement joins TRBV28 to TRBJ1-1; D is unresolved. The CDR3 totals 13 residues. The ends were cut back, 3 bases at V and 5 bases at J, with 10 bases in the middle. Germline CDR1 MDHEN, CDR2 SYDVKM. The CDR3, as DNA: TGTGCCAGCAGTTTTCATGCAGGAACTGAAGCTTTCTTT. Encoded protein: CASSFHAGTEAFF.

This clone was found once. The genes are TRBV6-5 and TRBJ2-7, with D possibly TRBD1 on 6 matching bases. This CDR3 contains 16 residues. Germline V lookup: CDR1 MNHEY, CDR2 SVGAGI. V was clipped by 0 bases and J by 3 bases, with 15 bases between them. This CDR3 is CASSYSIGTRGYEQYF. Written as DNA, the CDR3 is TGTGCCAGCAGTTACTCGATAGGTACCAGGGGCTACGAGCAGTACTTC.

V is TRBV27 and J is TRBJ1-1; no firm D call. V lost 4 bases, J lost 4 bases, and 13 bases lay in between. Germline CDR1 MNHEY, CDR2 SMNVEV (reference sequence). The CDR3 covers 14 residues. The CDR3 DNA reads as TGTGCCAGCAGTTCCCCCCGTGAGGGCACTGAAGCTTTCTTT. It yields the protein CASSSPREGTEAFF.

The chain links TRBV27 to TRBJ2-7; TRBD2 might be the D (6 bases). The CDR3 has 14 amino acids. V was trimmed by 2 bases and J by 4 bases, leaving 12 bases between them. The V gene's germline CDR1 is MNHEY and CDR2 SMNVEV (reference sequence). DNA for the CDR3: TGTGCCAGCAGTTTACGGGGGTTGGGGTACGAGCAGTACTTC. This codes for CASSLRGLGYEQYF.

V and J are TRBV29-1 and TRBJ2-2; D call uncertain. Germline lookup yields CDR1 SQVTM and CDR2 ANQGSEA. Deletions cut 7 bases from V and 0 bases from J, with 9 bases between. The CDR3 sequence is 13 residues long. CDR3 in DNA: TGCAGCGAAATTGACTCGAACACCGGGGAGCTGTTTTTT. This codes for CSEIDSNTGELFF.

The chain combines TRBV4-1 with TRBJ2-1; no reliable D call. Trimming removed 4 bases from V and 6 bases from J, with 22 bases in between. The CDR3 is 17 amino acids. Germline V lookup: CDR1 MGHRA, CDR2 YSYEKL. The CDR3 protein is CASSPPTVGRRLNEQFF. The CDR3 nucleotides are TGCGCCAGCAGCCCGCCAACGGTTGGTCGTAGGCTCAATGAGCAGTTCTTC.

The J gene is TRBJ2-7, the V gene TRBV4-1; 9 bases align to TRBD2. Germline CDR1 MGHRA, CDR2 YSYEKL. This CDR3 comprises 14 residues. V lost 1 base and J lost 3; bases outside the gene matches: 1. The CDR3 reads CASSQGSGSYEQYF. CDR3 bases: TGCGCCAGCAGCCAAGGTAGCGGGAGCTACGAGCAGTACTTC.

The rearrangement joins TRBV7-9 to TRBJ2-1, with D unresolved. Germline assignment: CDR1 SEHNR and CDR2 FQNEAQ (reference sequence). The CDR3 extends over 11 amino acids. V was cut by 3 bases and J by 9 bases, with 6 bases left in between. The CDR3 region is CASSLGIEQFF. The CDR3 nucleotides read TGTGCCAGCAGCTTGGGTATTGAGCAGTTCTTC.

This clone was seen more than once but under ten times. The chain couples TRBV7-6 to TRBJ2-7, with no clear D. Germline CDR1 is SGHVS and CDR2 is FNYEAQ. Between the trimmed V and J ends, which lost 5 bases and 6 bases, there was a span of 11 bases. This CDR3 has 12 residues. DNA of the CDR3: TGTGCCAGCAGCCCCTTAGGGCGCGAGCAGTACTTC. Its protein product is CASSPLGREQYF.

A remark on this clone: One end of the junction fails to match germline, which may point to a read error. The rearrangement uses TRBV6-4 and TRBJ2-3; TRBD2 is a possible D gene (5 bases). Germline V CDR1 and CDR2: MRHNA, SNTAGT. CDR3 length: 15 amino acids. As DNA, the CDR3 is TGTGCCAGCAGTTACTCCCCGGGGAGCACAGATACGCAGTATTTT. It codes for CASSYSPGSTDTQYF.

The chain combines TRBV7-9 with TRBJ2-3; D is possibly TRBD1 (5 bases). CDR1 is SEHNR, CDR2 FQNEAQ, per germline (reference sequence). Trimming pared 1 base from V and 0 bases from J, leaving 11 bases between. The CDR3 runs to 16 residues. The CDR3 bases are TGTGCCAGCAGCTTAGATAAGGGGCTTAGCACAGATACGCAGTATTTT. Protein product: CASSLDKGLSTDTQYF.

The rearrangement uses TRBV13 and TRBJ2-7; TRBD2 might be the D (5 bases). Germline CDR1 PRHDT, CDR2 FYEKMQ (reference sequence). The CDR3 spans 11 residues. The V gene lost 5 bases and the J gene lost 7 bases, with 9 bases spanning the gap. CDR3 amino acids: CASSPGGEQYF. The CDR3 DNA follows: TGTGCCAGCAGCCCCGGCGGGGAGCAGTACTTC.

The chain joins TRBV29-1 to TRBJ2-3; D may correspond to TRBD1 or TRBD2 (5 bases each). Germline assignment: CDR1 SQVTM and CDR2 ANQGSEA. This CDR3 contains 16 residues. Trimming shortened V by 1 base and J by 1 base, and 15 bases separated the two germline ends. CDR3 nucleotide sequence: TGCAGCGTTGAAGGATCACAGAGGGACCGCACAGATACGCAGTATTTT. This translates into CSVEGSQRDRTDTQYF.

This clone has just one count. This chain uses TRBV2 with TRBJ1-1; 9 nucleotides line up with TRBD1. CDR1 and CDR2 (germline): SNHLY, FYNNEI. This CDR3 is 13 amino acids long. The J segment lost 5 bases and the V segment lost 6 bases, leaving 4 bases of the junction unmatched. The CDR3 DNA is TGTGCCAGCAGGGACAGGGGTGGAACTGAAGCTTTCTTT. Its protein product is CASRDRGGTEAFF.

The CDR3 coding sequence is TGCGCCAGCAGCCTCAGGGTAGGGGCACGATCCACTAATGAAAAACTGTTTTTT. Translated, it gives CASSLRVGARSTNEKLFF. The V call is TRBV4-1, the J call TRBJ1-4; D may be TRBD1 (5 bases). Germline values: CDR1 MGHRA, CDR2 YSYEKL. The V end was cut by 4 bases, the J end by 2 bases, with 20 bases between. The CDR3 spans 18 residues.